This T cell receptor (beta chain) was sequenced in a study of graft-versus-host responses after intestinal transplantation. Study background: Among the recipients, all got anti-thymocyte globulin induction and then tacrolimus and steroids for around three years.

The table came from immunoSEQ multiplex PCR; TCRdb's copy has only in-frame clones and leaves some out. The sample contains about 19,000 clones, 90% of which appear only once. This clone came up a few times. The source of this sequence is a human patient who received an intestinal transplant, so some T cells may come from the graft donor. This specimen consisted of PBMCs, obtained roughly 54 weeks after transplant.

The CDR3 DNA reads TGTGCCAGCAGCTACCGGGACAGGAACACTGAAGCTTTCTTT. Translation: CASSYRDRNTEAFF. The chain carries TRBV4-2 and TRBJ1-1; 7 bases align to TRBD1. The CDR3 has 14 amino acids. V shed 5 bases and J 1 base; nucleotides not matched to a gene: 4. The germline CDR1 and CDR2 sequences are LGHNA and YNFKEQ.